The 31 T cell receptor beta chains presented below share a single source sample, sequenced in a study of blood T cell repertoires in COVID-19 (dated by TCRdb to between 2020 and 2021). Libraries were built with the immunoSEQ multiplex PCR assay. TCRdb limited this immuneACCESS table to in-frame rearrangements with V and J called. A share of clones is missing; checked studies link under half to unresolved V genes, and the rest is unexplained. The sample table lists roughly 280,000 clones, roughly 90% of them with a count of one. The leading ten clones occupy 1.5% to 2% of the sample. The material sequenced was PBMCs or T cells enriched from blood (not recorded which). These receptors came from a woman between 55 and 75 years old who had recovered from COVID-19.

The chain has TRBV2 and TRBJ2-7; tentatively, D is TRBD2 (5 bases). V was clipped by 4 bases and J by 3 bases, with 19 bases between them. CDR1 and CDR2 from the germline V gene are SNHLY and FYNNEI. There are 16 residues in the CDR3. CDR3 coding DNA: TGTGCCAGCAGTGTAGAACCCCGGGGATGGGGCTACGAGCAGTACTTC. It encodes CASSVEPRGWGYEQYF. Looking up the rest from reference TRBV2 and TRBJ2-7 gives the full variable domain: EPEVTQTPSHQVTQMGQEVILRCVPISNHLYFYWYRQILGQKVEFLVSFYNNEISEKSEIFDDQFSVERPDGSNFTLKIRSTKLEDSAMYFCASSVEPRGWGYEQYFGPGTRLTVT.

The V gene is TRBV11-3, the J gene TRBJ2-3; no firm D call. Germline lookup yields CDR1 SGHNT and CDR2 YENEEA. Trimming cost V 0 bases and J 8 bases, with 18 bases left between them. There are 16 residues in the CDR3. CDR3 region: CASSLEGGPLATTQYF. CDR3 nucleotide sequence: TGTGCCAGCAGCTTAGAAGGCGGCCCCTTAGCCACTACGCAGTATTTT.

The V gene is TRBV19, the J gene TRBJ2-7, with a tentative D call TRBD1 (5 bases). The CDR3 sequence is 13 residues long. Trimming pared 1 base from V and 7 bases from J, leaving 11 bases between. CDR1 is LNHDA, CDR2 SQIVND, per germline (reference sequence). Here the CDR3 reads CASSIVKGREQYF. DNA of the CDR3: TGTGCCAGTAGTATAGTGAAGGGGCGGGAGCAGTACTTC.

In this sample, this clone turned up once. The J gene is TRBJ2-7, the V gene TRBV15; D is perhaps TRBD1 (6 bases). Germline CDR1 is LNHNV and CDR2 is YYDKDF (reference sequence). The CDR3 totals 15 residues. Trimming took 0 bases from V and 3 from J, leaving 12 bases between them. The CDR3 bases are TGTGCCACCAGCAGAGAATCGACAGGATACTACGAGCAGTACTTC. Amino acids: CATSRESTGYYEQYF.

The rearrangement links TRBV27 to TRBJ1-2; D not certain. The germline V gene has CDR1 MNHEY and CDR2 SMNVEV (reference sequence). The CDR3 covers 13 residues. V shed 5 bases and J shed 0 bases, with 7 bases lying between them. The CDR3, as DNA: TGTGCCAGCAGTCCCACATCTAACTATGGCTACACCTTC. It codes for CASSPTSNYGYTF.

The gene calls are TRBV3-1 (or the pseudogene TRBV3-2) and TRBJ2-7; 9 bases are shared with TRBD2. Trimming cost V 3 bases and J 7 bases; bases outside gene matches: 7. The V gene's germline CDR1 is LGHDT and CDR2 YNNKEL (reference sequence). The CDR3 sequence is 14 residues long. The CDR3 bases are TGTGCCAGCAGCCATAGCGGGAGCGGGTTGGAGCAGTACTTC. Protein product: CASSHSGSGLEQYF.

This chain connects TRBV11-2 to TRBJ2-5; 11 bases match TRBD2. The V segment lost 3 bases and the J segment 5 bases; nucleotides outside the gene matches: 8. From germline, CDR1 is SGHAT and CDR2 FQNNGV. The CDR3 is 16 amino acids. Written as DNA, the CDR3 is TGTGCCAGCAGCTTCTCACTAGCGGGAGTTGGGGAGACCCAGTACTTC. Encoded protein: CASSFSLAGVGETQYF.

The chain combines TRBV27 with TRBJ1-5, with 7 bases that match TRBD1. Losses at the gene ends were 0 bases for V and 4 bases for J; bases not matched to a gene: 3. Germline V gene lookup returns CDR1 MNHEY and CDR2 SMNVEV (reference sequence). The CDR3 loop spans 15 amino acids. CDR3 in amino acids: CASSLSKGANQPQHF. The DNA of the CDR3 is TGTGCCAGCAGTTTATCGAAGGGGGCTAATCAGCCCCAGCATTTT.

The rearrangement links TRBV29-1 to TRBJ1-4; 9 bases map to TRBD1. The J segment lost 7 bases and the V segment lost 7 bases, leaving 10 bases of the junction unmatched. Per germline, CDR1 SQVTM and CDR2 ANQGSEA. This CDR3 region has 14 residues. CDR3 sequence reads: CSADMTGGGEKLFF. CDR3 in DNA: TGCAGCGCAGATATGACAGGGGGAGGTGAAAAACTGTTTTTT.

This clone was seen more than once but under ten times. The J gene is TRBJ2-2, the V gene TRBV3-1 (or the pseudogene TRBV3-2), with no clear D. Trimming cost V 0 bases and J 6 bases, with 11 bases left between them. The CDR3 is made up of 15 amino acids. CDR1 and CDR2 from the germline V gene are LGHDT and YNNKEL (reference sequence). The CDR3 nucleotides are TGTGCCAGCAGCCAAGAGAGGATGATACCCGGGGAGCTGTTTTTT. The encoded protein is CASSQERMIPGELFF.

This chain joins TRBV5-1 and TRBJ2-7, with 7 bases that match TRBD1. Per the germline V gene, CDR1 is SGHRS and CDR2 is YFSETQ. The CDR3 loop spans 13 amino acids. Trimming at V came to 0 bases and at J to 3 bases, leaving 0 bases not matched to a gene. The CDR3 DNA sequence: TGCGCCAGCAGCTTGGACAGGGGCTACGAGCAGTACTTC. It specifies CASSLDRGYEQYF.

The V and J genes are TRBV7-8 and TRBJ1-6, with a tentative D call TRBD1 (5 bases). V dropped 5 bases and J dropped 10 bases, with 12 bases sitting between them. Germline CDR1 and CDR2: SGHVS and FQNEAQ. This CDR3 contains 13 residues. Written as DNA, the CDR3 is TGTGCCAGCAGCCCCAGGGAACAATCACCCCTCCACTTT. Amino acids: CASSPREQSPLHF.

The genes are TRBV5-5 and TRBJ1-1; unclear D gene. CDR3 size: 14 residues. Germline V gives CDR1 SGHKS, CDR2 YYEKEE (reference sequence). Between the trimmed V and J ends, which lost 0 bases and 9 bases, there was a span of 15 bases. In nucleotides, the CDR3 is TGTGCCAGCAGCTTGGCAAGTCACCTACTCAAAGCTTTCTTT. It is translated as CASSLASHLLKAFF. Full variable domain (outside the CDR3, taken from reference TRBV5-5 and TRBJ1-1): DAGVTQSPTHLIKTRGQQVTLRCSPISGHKSVSWYQQVLGQGPQFIFQYYEKEERGRGNFPDRFSARQFPNYSSELNVNALLLGDSALYLCASSLASHLLKAFFGQGTRLTVV.

This sequence joins TRBV6-6 and TRBJ2-7, with D perhaps matching TRBD1 (6 bases). The V and J ends lost 0 bases and 9 bases respectively, with 9 bases between them. The CDR3 contains 12 residues. Germline V gives CDR1 MNHNY, CDR2 SVGAGI (reference sequence). CDR3 loop: CASSYSMDRQYF. In nucleotides, the CDR3 is TGTGCCAGCAGTTACTCGATGGACAGGCAGTACTTC.

This chain links TRBV30 with TRBJ1-5; weak D call: TRBD1 (6 bases). Trimming pared 5 bases from V and 7 bases from J, leaving 18 bases between. Per germline, CDR1 GTSNPN and CDR2 SVGIG (reference sequence). The CDR3 has 14 amino acids. CDR3 bases: TGTGCCTGGTCCCGGGGGGCTAGGGAACAGCCCCAGCATTTT. It yields the protein CAWSRGAREQPQHF.

The J gene is TRBJ1-6, the V gene TRBV5-8, with 9 bases identical to TRBD1. The V gene end was trimmed by 4 bases and the J gene end by 7 bases; junction bases not matched to a gene: 9. The CDR3 covers 16 residues. In germline, CDR1 is SGHTS, CDR2 YDEGEE. The CDR3 loop is CASSTLGQGWNSPLHF. For the CDR3, the DNA is TGTGCCAGCAGCACTCTGGGACAGGGTTGGAATTCACCCCTCCACTTT. Variable domain in full (rest from reference TRBV5-8 and TRBJ1-6): EAGVTQSPTHLIKTRGQQATLRCSPISGHTSVYWYQQALGLGLQFLLWYDEGEERNRGNFPPRFSGRQFPNYSSELNVNALELEDSALYLCASSTLGQGWNSPLHFGNGTRLTVT.

The chain employs TRBV7-2 and TRBJ2-7; 7 bases agree with TRBD1. The CDR3 runs 15 residues. The germline gives CDR1 SGHTA, CDR2 FQGNSA. Germline trimming cut 5 bases from V and 1 base from J; bases unmatched to any gene: 8. The CDR3 coding sequence is TGTGCCAGCAGCCCGCGGACAGGTCCTTCCTACGAGCAGTACTTC. This translates into CASSPRTGPSYEQYF.

This chain connects TRBV10-1 to TRBJ2-2; unclear D gene. Germline V CDR1 and CDR2: WNHNN, SYGVQD (reference sequence). CDR3 length: 14 residues. V lost 4 bases, J lost 3 bases, and 9 bases lay in between. The CDR3 sequence is CASSAGIDTGELFF. The CDR3 DNA sequence: TGCGCCAGCAGTGCAGGAATCGACACCGGGGAGCTGTTTTTT.

This chain connects TRBV10-3 to TRBJ2-3, with TRBD2 matching over 11 bases. The CDR3 sequence is 14 residues long. Germline assignment: CDR1 ENHRY and CDR2 SYGVKD. J was trimmed by 5 bases and V by 6 bases; bases with no gene match: 4. The CDR3 is CAIRGTSGGDTQYF. CDR3 nucleotide sequence: TGTGCCATCAGAGGGACTAGCGGCGGAGATACGCAGTATTTT.

The chain has TRBV3-1 (or the pseudogene TRBV3-2) and TRBJ1-4; D remains unclear. Trimming left V 3 bases short and J 14 bases short, with 16 bases between. The CDR3 has 13 amino acids. The germline CDR1 and CDR2 sequences are LGHDT and YNNKEL (reference sequence). The CDR3 reads CASSQRRGGRLFF. The CDR3 DNA is TGTGCCAGCAGCCAGCGTCGGGGAGGTCGGCTGTTTTTT.

This sequence joins TRBV6-5 and TRBJ2-7; maybe TRBD2 (5 bases). V dropped 4 bases and J dropped 6 bases, with 13 bases sitting between them. This CDR3 spans 13 amino acids. The germline V gene has CDR1 MNHEY and CDR2 SVGAGI. The CDR3 DNA reads TGTGCCAGCAGTTCCCTAGCAGCTACCGAGCAGTACTTC. It specifies CASSSLAATEQYF.

This chain joins TRBV7-3 and TRBJ2-1; maybe TRBD2 (6 bases). The germline V gene encodes CDR1 SGHTA and CDR2 FQGTGA. The CDR3 length is 15 residues. V lost 5 bases, J lost 7 bases, and 18 bases lay in between. CDR3 DNA sequence: TGTGCCAGCAGCCCAGTCGGTGGTGGGAGGAATGAGCAGTTCTTC. Residues: CASSPVGGGRNEQFF.

To note about this clone: The sample contains more than one DNA sequence encoding this CDR3. This CDR3 reads CASSLPSSGANVLTF. CDR3 in DNA: TGTGCCAGCAGTTTACCCAGCTCTGGGGCCAACGTCCTGACTTTC. This chain connects TRBV27 to TRBJ2-6; no clear D. Looked up from germline, CDR1 is MNHEY and CDR2 is SMNVEV (reference sequence). There are 15 residues in the CDR3. V was trimmed by 2 bases and J by 0 bases, leaving 5 bases between them.

The chain carries TRBV4-1 and TRBJ1-2, with D uncertain. This CDR3 has 16 residues. Trimming took off 3 bases at V and 3 bases at J, with 17 bases between the two ends. Germline-derived CDR1 and CDR2 are MGHRA and YSYEKL. CDR3: CASSHPLKRIDYGYTF. DNA of the CDR3: TGCGCCAGCAGCCATCCCCTCAAGAGAATAGACTATGGCTACACCTTC.

This chain uses TRBV6-5 with TRBJ2-7; possible D gene TRBD1, 5 bases. The CDR3 loop spans 13 amino acids. Deletions cut 8 bases from V and 1 base from J, with 12 bases between. Per germline, CDR1 MNHEY and CDR2 SVGAGI. As DNA, the CDR3 is TGTGCCAGCCGCCAGGGCCCTTCCTACGAGCAGTACTTC. Its translation is CASRQGPSYEQYF.

The J gene is TRBJ1-5, the V gene TRBV4-2; no clear D. The germline gives CDR1 LGHNA, CDR2 YNFKEQ. Trimming took 0 bases from V and 7 from J, leaving 13 bases between them. The length of the CDR3 is 15 residues. The CDR3 is CASSQDPGLKQPQHF. CDR3 DNA sequence: TGTGCCAGCAGCCAAGATCCGGGTTTAAAACAGCCCCAGCATTTT.

This chain links TRBV27 with TRBJ1-2; TRBD1 agrees at 9 bases. This CDR3 region has 14 residues. Per germline, CDR1 MNHEY and CDR2 SMNVEV (reference sequence). Trimming at V came to 2 bases and at J to 4 bases, leaving 2 bases not matched to a gene. The CDR3 nucleotides read TGTGCCAGCAGTTTAAGGACAGGGGTCTATGGCTACACCTTC. Translation: CASSLRTGVYGYTF.

This clone appeared once. The rearrangement uses TRBV18 and TRBJ2-1; 8 bases are a match to TRBD2. The CDR3 covers 15 residues. With 6 bases clipped from V and 9 bases from J, the junction kept 13 bases outside the gene matches. Germline V CDR1 and CDR2: KGHSH, LQKENI. The CDR3 DNA sequence: TGTGCCAGCTCGCCTGGAAGCGGGAGAAGTTTTGAGCAGTTCTTC. Amino acid sequence: CASSPGSGRSFEQFF.

V gene TRBV7-9 combines with J gene TRBJ1-1; the match to TRBD1 covers 8 bases. The germline V gene encodes CDR1 SEHNR and CDR2 FQNEAQ (reference sequence). The CDR3 loop spans 14 amino acids. V gave up 3 bases and J gave up 2 bases; unmatched junction bases: 2. CDR3 in amino acids: CASSFGQGNTEAFF. The CDR3 DNA reads as TGTGCCAGCAGCTTTGGACAGGGAAACACTGAAGCTTTCTTT. Looking up the rest from reference TRBV7-9 and TRBJ1-1 gives the full variable domain: DTGVSQNPRHKITKRGQNVTFRCDPISEHNRLYWYRQTLGQGPEFLTYFQNEAQLEKSRLLSDRFSAERPKGSFSTLEIQRTEQGDSAMYLCASSFGQGNTEAFFGQGTRLTVV.

A single count supports this clone. The rearrangement uses TRBV28 and TRBJ2-1, with 9 bases matching TRBD2. The V gene's germline CDR1 is MDHEN and CDR2 SYDVKM. The V and J ends lost 6 bases and 3 bases, in that order; junction bases with no gene match: 9. This CDR3 has 16 amino acids. The CDR3 loop reads CASSRRLAALYNEQFF. The CDR3 nucleotides are TGTGCCAGCAGCCGCAGACTAGCGGCTCTCTACAATGAGCAGTTCTTC.

The chain couples TRBV4-1 to TRBJ1-3; D is possibly TRBD1 (6 bases). The CDR3 sequence is 16 residues long. Germline CDR1 and CDR2: MGHRA and YSYEKL. Trimming left V 4 bases short and J 5 bases short, with 18 bases between. The CDR3 coding sequence is TGCGCCAGCAGCCTGGGGGCGGGGGCGGGGCGAAACACCATATATTTT. Translating gives CASSLGAGAGRNTIYF.